Below, one T cell receptor beta chain is given with its context. Its antigen is still unknown. The source of the sample is a study of cytomegalovirus exposure and HLA in healthy donors. Study results and caveats: Later analysis associated a missense DCLRE1C variant with TCR beta V- and J-gene trimming.

Primers: 60 Vbeta forward and 13 Jbeta reverse. How the authors handled the data: In a later analysis, the count reached 76 million or so unique TCR beta chains, with 9 million to 11 million shared. Assay used: immunoSEQ multiplex PCR; TCRdb lists only in-frame clones, some missing. Clone size and the V and J calls come from that table; the DNA yielded D and trimming. The sample has 150,000 to 200,000 clones, over 70% seen once; the top ten hold approximately 1.2%. This CDR3 spans 9 amino acids. V was pared by 1 base and J by 13 bases, with 5 bases between. CDR1 and CDR2 (germline): SGHTS, YDEGEE. The V gene is TRBV5-8, the J gene TRBJ2-5; D not resolved. Specimen: PBMCs. The source is a man aged 50 or older in good health and CMV-seropositive. The CDR3 here is CASSLPLYF. In nucleotides, the CDR3 is TGTGCCAGCAGCTTGCCACTGTACTTC.